The clone carrying this TCR beta chain has just one count. The data are from a study of blood T cell repertoires in COVID-19. In germline, CDR1 is SGHDT, CDR2 YYEEEE. Losses at the gene ends were 3 bases for V and 10 bases for J; bases not matched to a gene: 8. The CDR3 loop spans 16 amino acids. Measured with immunoSEQ multiplex PCR; TCRdb has only the in-frame clones, and not every one. Of 40,000 or so clones detected, 75% to 90% appear once; the ten largest clones hold just under 8.5%. The source material was peripheral blood. The sequence derives from a man aged 55 to 70 with active COVID-19. This chain joins TRBV5-6 and TRBJ1-6; 12 bases are shared with TRBD1. DNA for the CDR3: TGTGCCAGCAGCTGGGAACCCGGGACAGGGGGCTCACCCCTCCACTTT. Translation: CASSWEPGTGGSPLHF.